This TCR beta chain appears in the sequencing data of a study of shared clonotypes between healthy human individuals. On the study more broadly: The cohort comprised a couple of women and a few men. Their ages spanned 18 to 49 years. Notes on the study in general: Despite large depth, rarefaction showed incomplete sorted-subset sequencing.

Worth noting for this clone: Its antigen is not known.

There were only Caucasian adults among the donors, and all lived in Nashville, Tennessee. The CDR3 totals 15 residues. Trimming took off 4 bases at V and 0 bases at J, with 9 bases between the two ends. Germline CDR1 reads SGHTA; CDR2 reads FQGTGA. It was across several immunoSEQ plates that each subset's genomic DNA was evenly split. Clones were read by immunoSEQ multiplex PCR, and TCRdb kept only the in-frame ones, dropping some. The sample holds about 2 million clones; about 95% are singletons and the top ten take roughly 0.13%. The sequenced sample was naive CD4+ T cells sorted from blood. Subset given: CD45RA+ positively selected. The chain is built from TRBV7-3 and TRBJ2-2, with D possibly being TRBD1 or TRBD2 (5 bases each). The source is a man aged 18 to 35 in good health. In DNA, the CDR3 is TGTGCCAGCAGCTATCAGGGAGCGAACACCGGGGAGCTGTTTTTT. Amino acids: CASSYQGANTGELFF.